Sequencing of this TCR beta chain was carried out in a study of PD-1 blockade in classical Hodgkin lymphoma. The wider study: Patients received nivolumab 3 mg/kg intravenously every 2 weeks.

Time point described: cycle 4 day 1 (C4D1), after six to seven weeks of nivolumab. In every patient, relapse followed autologous stem cell transplantation, while exposure to brentuximab vedotin differed. Clones were read by immunoSEQ multiplex PCR, and TCRdb kept only the in-frame ones, dropping some. In the table there are around 17,000 clones, approximately 62% of which are singletons. This clone was observed a few times. CDR1 is LNHDA and CDR2 is SQIVND in the germline V gene (reference sequence). The V end lost 3 bases, the J end lost 7 bases, and 10 bases lay between the germline ends. This CDR3 has 13 residues.

Sample: peripheral blood mononuclear cells (PBMCs), taken before the fourth cycle of nivolumab. The sequence came from a human donor with classical Hodgkin lymphoma. This chain joins TRBV19 and TRBJ2-1; D remains ambiguous. As DNA, the CDR3 is TGTGCCAGTAGTATTACTGGATGGAATGAGCAGTTCTTC. This encodes CASSITGWNEQFF. Full variable domain (outside the CDR3, taken from reference TRBV19 and TRBJ2-1): DGGITQSPKYLFRKEGQNVTLSCEQNLNHDAMYWYRQDPGQGLRLIYYSQIVNDFQKGDIAEGYSVSREKKESFPLTVTSAQKNPTAFYLCASSITGWNEQFFGPGTRLTVL.